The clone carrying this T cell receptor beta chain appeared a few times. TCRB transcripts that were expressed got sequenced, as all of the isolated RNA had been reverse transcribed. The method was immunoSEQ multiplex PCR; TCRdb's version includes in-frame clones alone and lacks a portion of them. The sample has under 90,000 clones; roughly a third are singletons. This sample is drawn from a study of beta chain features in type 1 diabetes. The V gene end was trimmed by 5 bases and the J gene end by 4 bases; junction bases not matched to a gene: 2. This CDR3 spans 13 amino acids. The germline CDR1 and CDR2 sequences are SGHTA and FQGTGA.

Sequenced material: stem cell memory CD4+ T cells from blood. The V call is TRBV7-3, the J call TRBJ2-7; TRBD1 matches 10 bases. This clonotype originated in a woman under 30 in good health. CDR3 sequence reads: CASSGGQGYEQYF. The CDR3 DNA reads TGTGCCAGCAGCGGGGGACAGGGGTACGAGCAGTACTTC.